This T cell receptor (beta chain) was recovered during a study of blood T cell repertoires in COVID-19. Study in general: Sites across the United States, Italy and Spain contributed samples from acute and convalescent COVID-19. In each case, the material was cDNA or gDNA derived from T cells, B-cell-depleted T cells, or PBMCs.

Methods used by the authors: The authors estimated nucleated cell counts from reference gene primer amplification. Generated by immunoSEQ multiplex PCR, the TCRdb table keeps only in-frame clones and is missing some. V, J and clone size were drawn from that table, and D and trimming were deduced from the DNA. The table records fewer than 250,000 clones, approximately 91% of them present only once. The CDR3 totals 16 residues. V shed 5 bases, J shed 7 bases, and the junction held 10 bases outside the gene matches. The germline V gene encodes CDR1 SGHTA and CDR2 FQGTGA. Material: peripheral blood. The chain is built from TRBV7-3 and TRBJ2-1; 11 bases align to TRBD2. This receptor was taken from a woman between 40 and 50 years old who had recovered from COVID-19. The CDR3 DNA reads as TGTGCCAGCAGCCAACTTAGCGGGAGGGCCGGAAATGAGCAGTTCTTC. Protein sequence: CASSQLSGRAGNEQFF.